The 7 T cell receptor beta chains below come from one sample, sequenced in a study of a mutant IDH1 vaccine in newly diagnosed glioma. For these TCRs, the target antigens are not known. Sequenced by immunoSEQ multiplex PCR; TCRdb stores in-frame clones only, minus some. Here the sample spans 50,000 to 60,000 clones, 80% being singletons. Regarding time point: week 23, last vaccination. Every vaccine dose comprised 300 ug of mutant IDH1 20-mer peptide plus topical imiquimod. The input for sequencing was PBMCs, taken from a glioma patient whose treatment included an IDH1 peptide vaccine. Every receptor here comes from a middle-aged man with glioma.

The chain is built from TRBV5-1 and TRBJ2-7, with 8 nucleotides matching TRBD1. Germline loops: CDR1 SGHRS, CDR2 YFSETQ. This CDR3 is 15 amino acids long. V lost 1 base to trimming and J lost 0 bases; unmatched junction nucleotides: 3. The CDR3 sequence is CASSLLGQVSYEQYF. As DNA, the CDR3 is TGCGCCAGCAGCTTGTTGGGACAGGTCTCCTACGAGCAGTACTTC.

The chain recombines TRBV6-4 with TRBJ2-3; the D gene is possibly TRBD1 (6 bases). The CDR3 covers 17 residues. The V and J ends lost 0 bases and 2 bases respectively, with 15 bases between them. The V gene's germline CDR1 is MRHNA and CDR2 SNTAGT. For the CDR3, the DNA is TGTGCCAGCAGTGACTCGGGCAGGGGAGCCCCCACAGATACGCAGTATTTT. Translating it yields CASSDSGRGAPTDTQYF.

The V gene is TRBV19, the J gene TRBJ2-3, with a tentative D call TRBD1 (6 bases). This CDR3 has 17 amino acids. Trimming removed 3 bases from V and 1 base from J, with 17 bases in between. The germline V gene encodes CDR1 LNHDA and CDR2 SQIVND (reference sequence). Here the CDR3 DNA reads TGTGCCAGTAGTATGTCTCTGGGGGCGCAAGGCACAGATACGCAGTATTTT. It translates to CASSMSLGAQGTDTQYF. Drawing the rest from reference TRBV19 and TRBJ2-3, the complete variable domain is DGGITQSPKYLFRKEGQNVTLSCEQNLNHDAMYWYRQDPGQGLRLIYYSQIVNDFQKGDIAEGYSVSREKKESFPLTVTSAQKNPTAFYLCASSMSLGAQGTDTQYFGPGTRLTVL.

This clone was observed a few times. The chain uses TRBV7-9 and TRBJ1-6; D may be TRBD1 (5 bases). CDR1 SEHNR and CDR2 FQNEAQ come from the germline V gene (reference sequence). This CDR3 spans 14 amino acids. V was shortened by 3 bases and J by 5 bases, with 8 bases between the two germline ends. The CDR3: CASSLRGNNSPLHF. In DNA, the CDR3 is TGTGCCAGCAGCTTGAGGGGCAATAATTCACCCCTCCACTTT.

The gene calls are TRBV30 and TRBJ2-7; 7 bases agree with TRBD1. Losses at the gene ends were 2 bases for V and 5 bases for J; bases not matched to a gene: 6. The CDR3 is 13 amino acids. The germline CDR1 and CDR2 sequences are GTSNPN and SVGIG (reference sequence). CDR3 loop: CAWSRTGAHEQYF. As DNA, the CDR3 is TGTGCCTGGAGTAGAACAGGGGCGCACGAGCAGTACTTC.

The chain couples TRBV2 to TRBJ2-7, with D possibly TRBD1 on 6 matching bases. The germline V gene encodes CDR1 SNHLY and CDR2 FYNNEI. V lost 5 bases, J lost 0 bases, and 11 bases lay in between. CDR3 length equals 14 residues. Written as DNA, the CDR3 is TGTGCCAGCAGTCGACAGGATTACTCCTACGAGCAGTACTTC. Encoded protein: CASSRQDYSYEQYF.

This clone was observed a few times. The V gene is TRBV4-1, the J gene TRBJ1-1; D gene unclear. The CDR3 loop spans 13 amino acids. Trimming removed 0 bases at V and 5 bases at J, with 7 bases between. Germline CDR1 and CDR2: MGHRA and YSYEKL. The CDR3 here is CASSQDTETEAFF. In DNA, the CDR3 is TGCGCCAGCAGCCAAGATACGGAAACTGAAGCTTTCTTT.